The present T cell receptor (beta chain) was sequenced within a study of blood T cell repertoires in COVID-19. Study-level information: The study drew acute and convalescent COVID-19 samples from the United States, Italy and Spain. Nucleic acid was either cDNA or gDNA, and it came from T cells, B-cell-depleted T cells, or PBMCs.

Original handling: Researchers report that nucleated cell counts were estimated from reference gene primer amplification. Libraries were prepared by immunoSEQ multiplex PCR; TCRdb keeps only in-frame clonotypes and omits some of them. D and trimming come from the DNA, and the V and J calls and clone size come from that table. The sample lists roughly 250,000 clones, over 75% seen once, with around 9.1% in the top ten. This TCR was sampled from a human donor in a cohort sampled during active COVID-19. Sequenced input: peripheral blood.

This CDR3 is CASSDRTPYNEQFF. DNA of the CDR3: TGTGCCAGCAGTGACAGAACCCCCTACAATGAGCAGTTCTTC. The chain uses TRBV6-1 and TRBJ2-1; the D is unclear. Germline V gives CDR1 MNHNS, CDR2 SASEGT. This CDR3 is 14 amino acids long. Trimming took 3 bases from V and 2 from J, leaving 8 bases between them.